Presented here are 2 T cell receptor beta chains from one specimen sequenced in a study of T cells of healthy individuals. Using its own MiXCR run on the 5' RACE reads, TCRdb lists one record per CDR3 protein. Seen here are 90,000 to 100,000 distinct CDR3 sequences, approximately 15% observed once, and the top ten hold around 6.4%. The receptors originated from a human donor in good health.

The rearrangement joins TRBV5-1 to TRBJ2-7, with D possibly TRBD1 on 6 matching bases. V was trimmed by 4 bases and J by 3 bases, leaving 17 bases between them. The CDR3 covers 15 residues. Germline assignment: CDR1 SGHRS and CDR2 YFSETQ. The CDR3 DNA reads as TGCGCCAGCAGCCTGGTGTTGGGACAAGGCTACGAGCAGTACTTC. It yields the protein CASSLVLGQGYEQYF.

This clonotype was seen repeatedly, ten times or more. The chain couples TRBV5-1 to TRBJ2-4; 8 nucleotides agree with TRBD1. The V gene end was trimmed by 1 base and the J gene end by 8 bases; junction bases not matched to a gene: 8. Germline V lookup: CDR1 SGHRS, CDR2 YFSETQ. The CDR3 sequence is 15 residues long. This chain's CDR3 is CASSLTGYRGDIQYF. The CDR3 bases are TGCGCCAGCAGCTTGACGGGGTACAGGGGGGACATTCAGTACTTC.